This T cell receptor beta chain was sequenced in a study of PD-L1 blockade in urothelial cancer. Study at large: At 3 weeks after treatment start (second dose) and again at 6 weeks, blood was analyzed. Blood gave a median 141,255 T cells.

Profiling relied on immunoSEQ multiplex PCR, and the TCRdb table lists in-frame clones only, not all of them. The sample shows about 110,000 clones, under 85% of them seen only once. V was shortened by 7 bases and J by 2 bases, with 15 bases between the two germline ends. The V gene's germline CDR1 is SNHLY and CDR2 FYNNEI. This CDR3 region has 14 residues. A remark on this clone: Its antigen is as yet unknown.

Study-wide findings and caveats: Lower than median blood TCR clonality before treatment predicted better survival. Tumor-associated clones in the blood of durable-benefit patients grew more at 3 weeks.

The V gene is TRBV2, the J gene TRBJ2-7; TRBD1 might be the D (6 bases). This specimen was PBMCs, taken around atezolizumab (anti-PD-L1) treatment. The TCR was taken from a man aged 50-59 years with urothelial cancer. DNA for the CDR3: TGTGCCAGCACCAAGGGGACACGAACCTACGAGCAGTACTTC. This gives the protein CASTKGTRTYEQYF.